In this sample, the clone carrying this T cell receptor beta chain turned up many times. Its antigen is not identified. This sample is drawn from a study of identical twins. Study conclusions and caveats: Within twin pairs, the out-of-frame alpha sequences they shared showed excess low generation probability. In beta out-of-frame sequences, the excess sharing between twins was weaker. Models predicted too little out-of-frame TCR alpha sharing in monozygotic twins.

In TCRdb, the 5' RACE reads were re-called with MiXCR into one record per CDR3 protein. The sample consists of 300,000 to 350,000 distinct CDR3 sequences, 10% to 15% of them appearing once. The CDR3 totals 13 residues. Germline lookup yields CDR1 SQVTM and CDR2 ANQGSEA. V shed 0 bases and J 6 bases; nucleotides not matched to a gene: 2. The same specimen was also included in a second study, on yellow fever vaccine responses in identical twins. From that second work: Twins' vaccine T cell responses reportedly seemed partly convergent and partly personalized.

Sequenced material: CD8+ T cells sorted from blood. This receptor was taken from a woman aged 18-29 years in good health. The rearrangement joins TRBV29-1 to TRBJ2-1; 7 positions agree with TRBD2. The CDR3 nucleotides read TGCAGCGTTGAAGAAGCTAGCGGCAATGAGCAGTTCTTC. Translation: CSVEEASGNEQFF.